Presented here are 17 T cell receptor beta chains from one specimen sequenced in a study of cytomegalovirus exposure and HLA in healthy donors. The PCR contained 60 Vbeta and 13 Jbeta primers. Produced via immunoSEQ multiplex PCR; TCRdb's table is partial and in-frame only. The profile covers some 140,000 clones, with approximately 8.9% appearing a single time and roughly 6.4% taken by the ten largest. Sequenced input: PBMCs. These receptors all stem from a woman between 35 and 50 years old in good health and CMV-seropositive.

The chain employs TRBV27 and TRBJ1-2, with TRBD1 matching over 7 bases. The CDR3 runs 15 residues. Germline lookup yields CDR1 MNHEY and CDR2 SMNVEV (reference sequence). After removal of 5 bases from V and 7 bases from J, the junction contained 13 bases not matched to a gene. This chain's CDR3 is CASSPMGTASGGYTF. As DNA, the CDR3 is TGTGCCAGCAGTCCGATGGGGACAGCCAGTGGTGGCTACACCTTC.

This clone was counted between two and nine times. CDR3 region: CASSLGLIGDTQYF. CDR3 DNA sequence: TGCGCCAGCAGCTTGGGGTTAATCGGAGATACGCAGTATTTT. This chain connects TRBV5-1 to TRBJ2-3; no firm D call. Germline lookup yields CDR1 SGHRS and CDR2 YFSETQ. V lost 0 bases and J lost 5, with 10 bases in between. The CDR3 is made up of 14 amino acids.

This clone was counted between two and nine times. The chain's CDR3 is CASSPDFNYGYTF. The CDR3 nucleotides are TGTGCCAGCAGCCCGGACTTTAACTATGGCTACACCTTC. The chain is built from TRBV5-4 and TRBJ1-2; D remains unclear. Trimming removed 4 bases at V and 1 base at J, with 8 bases between. Germline V gene data show CDR1 as SGHNT and CDR2 as YYREEE (reference sequence). The length of the CDR3 is 13 residues.

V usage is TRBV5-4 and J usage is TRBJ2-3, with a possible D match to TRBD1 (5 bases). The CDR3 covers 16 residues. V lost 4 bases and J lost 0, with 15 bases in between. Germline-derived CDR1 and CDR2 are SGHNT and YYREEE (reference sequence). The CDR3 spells CASSPGKTTSTDTQYF. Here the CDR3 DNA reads TGTGCCAGCAGCCCAGGGAAAACGACTAGCACAGATACGCAGTATTTT.

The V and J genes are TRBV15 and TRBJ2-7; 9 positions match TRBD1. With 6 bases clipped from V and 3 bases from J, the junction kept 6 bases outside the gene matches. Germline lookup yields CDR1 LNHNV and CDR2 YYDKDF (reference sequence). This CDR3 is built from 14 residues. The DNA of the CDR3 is TGTGCCACCAGAGCCGCGGGACAGGGCTACGAGCAGTACTTC. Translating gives CATRAAGQGYEQYF. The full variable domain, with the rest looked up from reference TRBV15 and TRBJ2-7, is DAMVIQNPRYQVTQFGKPVTLSCSQTLNHNVMYWYQQKSSQAPKLLFHYYDKDFNNEADTPDNFQSRRPNTSFCFLDIRSPGLGDTAMYLCATRAAGQGYEQYFGPGTRLTVT.

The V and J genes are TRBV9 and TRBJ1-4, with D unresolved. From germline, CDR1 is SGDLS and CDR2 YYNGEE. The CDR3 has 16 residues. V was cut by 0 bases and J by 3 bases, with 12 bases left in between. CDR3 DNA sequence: TGTGCCAGCAGCGTAGCCAACAGCCTGCCTAATGAAAAACTGTTTTTT. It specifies CASSVANSLPNEKLFF. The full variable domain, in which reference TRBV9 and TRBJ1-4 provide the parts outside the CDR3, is DSGVTQTPKHLITATGQRVTLRCSPRSGDLSVYWYQQSLDQGLQFLIQYYNGEERAKGNILERFSAQQFPDLHSELNLSSLELGDSALYFCASSVANSLPNEKLFFGSGTQLSVL.

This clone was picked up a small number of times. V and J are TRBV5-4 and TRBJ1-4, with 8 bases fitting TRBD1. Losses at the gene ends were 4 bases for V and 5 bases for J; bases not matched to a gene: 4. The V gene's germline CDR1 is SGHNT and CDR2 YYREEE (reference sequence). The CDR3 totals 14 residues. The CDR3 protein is CASSIDRGNEKLFF. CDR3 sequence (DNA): TGTGCCAGCAGCATCGACAGGGGAAATGAAAAACTGTTTTTT.

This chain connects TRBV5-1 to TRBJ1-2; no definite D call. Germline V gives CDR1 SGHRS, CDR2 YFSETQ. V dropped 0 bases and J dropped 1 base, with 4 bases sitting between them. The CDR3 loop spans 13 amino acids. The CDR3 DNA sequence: TGCGCCAGCAGCTTGGACGGTAACTATGGCTACACCTTC. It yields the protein CASSLDGNYGYTF.

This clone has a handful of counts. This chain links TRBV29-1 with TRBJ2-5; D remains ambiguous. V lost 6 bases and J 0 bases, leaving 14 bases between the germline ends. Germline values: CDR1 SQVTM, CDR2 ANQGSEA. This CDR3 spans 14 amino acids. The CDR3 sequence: CSVVDSRYQETQYF. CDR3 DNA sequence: TGCAGCGTCGTTGATAGTCGGTACCAAGAGACCCAGTACTTC.

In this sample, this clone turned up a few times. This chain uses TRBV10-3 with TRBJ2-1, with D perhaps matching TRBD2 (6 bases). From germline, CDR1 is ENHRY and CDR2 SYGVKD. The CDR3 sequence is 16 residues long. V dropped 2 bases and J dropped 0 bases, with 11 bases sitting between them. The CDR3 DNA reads TGTGCCATCAGTGAGCGGGCGGGGACCTCCTACAATGAGCAGTTCTTC. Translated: CAISERAGTSYNEQFF.

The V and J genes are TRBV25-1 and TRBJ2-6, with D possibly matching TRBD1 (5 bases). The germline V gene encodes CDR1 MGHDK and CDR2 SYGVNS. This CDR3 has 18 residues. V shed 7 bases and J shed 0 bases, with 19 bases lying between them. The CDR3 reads CASKAGWAGVSGANVLTF. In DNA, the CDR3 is TGTGCCAGCAAGGCAGGGTGGGCCGGCGTCTCTGGGGCCAACGTCCTGACTTTC.

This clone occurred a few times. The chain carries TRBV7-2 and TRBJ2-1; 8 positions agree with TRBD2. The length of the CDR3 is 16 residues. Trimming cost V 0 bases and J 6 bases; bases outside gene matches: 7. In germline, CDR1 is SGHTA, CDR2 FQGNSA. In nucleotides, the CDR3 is TGTGCCAGCAGCTTAGCCCGGGGGGGCCAGGGCAATGAGCAGTTCTTC. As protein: CASSLARGGQGNEQFF.

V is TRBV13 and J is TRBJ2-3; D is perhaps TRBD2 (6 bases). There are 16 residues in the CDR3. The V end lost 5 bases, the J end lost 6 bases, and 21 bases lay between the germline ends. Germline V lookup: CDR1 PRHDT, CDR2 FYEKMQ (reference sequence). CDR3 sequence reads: CASSTGGAGKRDTQYF. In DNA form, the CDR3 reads TGTGCCAGCAGCACAGGAGGGGCGGGGAAACGCGATACGCAGTATTTT.

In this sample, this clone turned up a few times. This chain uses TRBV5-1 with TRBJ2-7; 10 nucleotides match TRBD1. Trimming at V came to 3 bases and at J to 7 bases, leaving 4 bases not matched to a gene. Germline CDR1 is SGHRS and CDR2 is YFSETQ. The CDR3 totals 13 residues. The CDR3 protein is CASSSTGGGEQYF. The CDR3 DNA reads TGCGCCAGCAGCTCGACAGGGGGCGGAGAGCAGTACTTC.

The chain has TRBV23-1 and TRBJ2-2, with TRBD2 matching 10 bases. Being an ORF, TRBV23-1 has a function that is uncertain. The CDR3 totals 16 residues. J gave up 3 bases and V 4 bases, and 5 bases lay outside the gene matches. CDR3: CASSRKRGGDTGELFF. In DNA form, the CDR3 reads TGCGCCAGCAGTCGTAAGCGGGGGGGCGACACCGGGGAGCTGTTTTTT.

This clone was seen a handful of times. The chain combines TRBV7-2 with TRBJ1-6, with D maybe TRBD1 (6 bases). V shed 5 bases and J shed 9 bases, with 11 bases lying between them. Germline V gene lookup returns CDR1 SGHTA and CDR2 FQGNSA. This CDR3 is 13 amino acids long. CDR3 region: CASSGQNISPLHF. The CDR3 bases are TGTGCCAGCAGCGGACAGAACATTTCACCCCTCCACTTT.

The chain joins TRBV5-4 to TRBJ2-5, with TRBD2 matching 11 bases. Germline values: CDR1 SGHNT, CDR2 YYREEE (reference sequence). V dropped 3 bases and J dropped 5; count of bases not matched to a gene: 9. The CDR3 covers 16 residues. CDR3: CASSSDLAGGRETQYF. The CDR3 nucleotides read TGTGCCAGCAGCTCCGACCTAGCGGGGGGAAGGGAGACCCAGTACTTC. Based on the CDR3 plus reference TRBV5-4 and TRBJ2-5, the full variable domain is ETGVTQSPTHLIKTRGQQVTLRCSSQSGHNTVSWYQQALGQGPQFIFQYYREEENGRGNFPPRFSGLQFPNYSSELNVNALELDDSALYLCASSSDLAGGRETQYFGPGTRLLVL.